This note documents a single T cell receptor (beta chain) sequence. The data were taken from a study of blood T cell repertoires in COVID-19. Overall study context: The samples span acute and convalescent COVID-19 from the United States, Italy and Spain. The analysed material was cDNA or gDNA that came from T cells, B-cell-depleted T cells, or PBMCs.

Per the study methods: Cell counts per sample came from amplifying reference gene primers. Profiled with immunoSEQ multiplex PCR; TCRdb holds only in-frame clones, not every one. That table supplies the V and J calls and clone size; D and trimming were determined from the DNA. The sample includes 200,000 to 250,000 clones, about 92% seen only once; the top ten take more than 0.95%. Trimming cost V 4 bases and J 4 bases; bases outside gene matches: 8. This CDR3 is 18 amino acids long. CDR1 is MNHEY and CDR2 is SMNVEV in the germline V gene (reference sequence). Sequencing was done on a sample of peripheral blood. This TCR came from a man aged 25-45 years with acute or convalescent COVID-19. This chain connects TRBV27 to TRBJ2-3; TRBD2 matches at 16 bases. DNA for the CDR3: TGTGCCAGCAGTTCGGGTGGGACTAGCGGGAGGGAGGCAGATACGCAGTATTTT. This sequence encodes CASSSGGTSGREADTQYF.